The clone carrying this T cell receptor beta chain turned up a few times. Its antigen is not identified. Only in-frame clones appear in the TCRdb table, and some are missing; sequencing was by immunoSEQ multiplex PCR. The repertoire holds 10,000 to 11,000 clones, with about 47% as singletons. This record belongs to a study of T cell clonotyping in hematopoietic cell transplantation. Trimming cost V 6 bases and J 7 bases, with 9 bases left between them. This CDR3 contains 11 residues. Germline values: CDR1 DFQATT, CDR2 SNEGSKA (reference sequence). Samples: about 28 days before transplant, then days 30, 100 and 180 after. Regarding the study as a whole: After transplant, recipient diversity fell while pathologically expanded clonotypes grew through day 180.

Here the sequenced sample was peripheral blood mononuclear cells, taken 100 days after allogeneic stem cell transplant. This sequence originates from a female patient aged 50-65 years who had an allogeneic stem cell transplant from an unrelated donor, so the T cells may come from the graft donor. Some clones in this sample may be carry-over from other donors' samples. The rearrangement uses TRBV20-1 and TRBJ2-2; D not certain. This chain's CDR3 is CSASRVGELFF. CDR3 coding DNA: TGCAGTGCGTCTAGGGTCGGGGAGCTGTTTTTT.